This T cell receptor (beta chain) appears in the sequencing data of a study of blood T cell repertoires in COVID-19. The CDR3 consists of 15 residues. V was trimmed by 2 bases and J by 2 bases, leaving 11 bases between them. Germline V lookup: CDR1 SGHDN, CDR2 FVKESK. Only in-frame clones appear in the TCRdb table, and some are missing; sequencing was by immunoSEQ multiplex PCR. The data show 200,000 to 300,000 clones, approximately 90% seen once. Material: PBMCs or T cells enriched from blood (not recorded which). This receptor was identified in a woman in her forties with acute COVID-19. This chain uses TRBV14 with TRBJ2-3, with a possible D match to TRBD2 (5 bases). The CDR3 reads CASSQYRTYTDTQYF. As DNA, the CDR3 is TGTGCCAGCAGCCAATACCGGACTTACACAGATACGCAGTATTTT. The entire variable domain, with the rest obtained from reference TRBV14 and TRBJ2-3, is as follows: EAGVTQFPSHSVIEKGQTVTLRCDPISGHDNLYWYRRVMGKEIKFLLHFVKESKQDESGMPNNRFLAERTGGTYSTLKVQPAELEDSGVYFCASSQYRTYTDTQYFGPGTRLTVL.